This T cell receptor (beta chain) was obtained from a study of PD-L1 blockade in urothelial cancer. Study-level background: It was at 3 weeks (second dose) and 6 weeks after treatment start that blood was analyzed.

Time point given: pretreatment peripheral blood. TCRdb's table, derived via immunoSEQ multiplex PCR, lists solely in-frame clones and lacks some. The table shows roughly 77,000 clones, with 80% to 85% occurring only once. Trimming left V 0 bases short and J 0 bases short, with 4 bases between. Germline assignment: CDR1 MGHRA and CDR2 YSYEKL. The CDR3 sequence is 14 residues long. The chain joins TRBV4-1 to TRBJ2-3; D is uncertain. The sequence came from a woman aged 70 to 79 with urothelial cancer. The sample consisted of PBMCs, taken around atezolizumab (anti-PD-L1) treatment. CDR3 coding DNA: TGCGCCAGCAGCCAAGATTCTAGCACAGATACGCAGTATTTT. It yields the protein CASSQDSSTDTQYF.